A selection of T cell receptor beta chains follows, all from one sample in a study of OX40 agonist ivuxolimab in advanced cancers. Data came from immunoSEQ multiplex PCR; TCRdb stores just in-frame clones and leaves some out. Among 50,000 to 75,000 clones, approximately 90% were seen once, and the ten largest hold about 19%. This material consisted of CD4+ or CD8+ T cells sorted from blood, taken in a trial of the OX40 agonist ivuxolimab. The receptors were sampled from an adult with an advanced solid tumor such as melanoma, head and neck, liver or kidney cancer. The CDR3 runs from the conserved cysteine through the conserved F or W. D genes are given only for firm matches. Not all rows give a size; the values are once, few, many and, for expanded clones, a class.

TGCGCCAGCAAGCGGTTGACCGGGGAGCTGTTTTTT	CASKRLTGELFF	-	TRBV4-1	TRBJ2-2	-	12
TGTGCCAGCAGCTCCCCTTTATTGGGGTGGGGAGAGACCCAGTACTTC	CASSSPLLGWGETQYF	-	TRBV28	TRBJ2-5	-	16
TGCGCCAGCAGCTACGGACAGGCAGGCGATGGCTACACCTTC	CASSYGQAGDGYTF	TRBD1	TRBV4-1	TRBJ1-2	-	14
TGTGCCAGCAGTTACTCACTTGATCAGCCCCAGCATTTT	CASSYSLDQPQHF	-	TRBV6-6	TRBJ1-5	-	13
TGTGCCAGCTCACCCCAGGGGGCCACTGAAGCTTTCTTT	CASSPQGATEAFF	TRBD1	TRBV18	TRBJ1-1	few	13
TGTGCCAGTAGTCCACGACAGGGGGCTCGGAATTCACCCCTCCACTTT	CASSPRQGARNSPLHF	TRBD1	TRBV19	TRBJ1-6	once	16
TGTGCCAGCAGCTTAGCGGGGGGATACGAGCAGTACTTC	CASSLAGGYEQYF	TRBD2	TRBV13	TRBJ2-7	-	13
TGTGCCACCCACTCGGACAGGGATGGAAACACCATATATTTT	CATHSDRDGNTIYF	TRBD1	TRBV19	TRBJ1-3	-	14
TGCGCCAGCAGCTTGTCTCAGGATGGCTACACCTTC	CASSLSQDGYTF	-	TRBV5-1	TRBJ1-2	-	12
TGTGCCAGCAGCCACTCCTCGGACCCAGCCTACGAGCAGTACTTC	CASSHSSDPAYEQYF	-	TRBV11-2	TRBJ2-7	-	15
TGTGCCAGCAGCTTGGATAGCACAGATACGCAGTATTTT	CASSLDSTDTQYF	-	TRBV11-3	TRBJ2-3	few	13
TGTGCCAGCAGCCGAGTTGGGGACCCCGAAAACTATGGCTACACCTTC	CASSRVGDPENYGYTF	-	TRBV7-9	TRBJ1-2	-	16
TGCGCCAGCAGCCAAGAAAGGAGGGGTAGGGGTGTGCACACTGAAGCTTTCTTT	CASSQERRGRGVHTEAFF	-	TRBV4-1	TRBJ1-1	few	18
TGTGCCAGCAGCTTTGATGACTATGGCTACACCTTC	CASSFDDYGYTF	-	TRBV5-4	TRBJ1-2	-	12
TGTGCCAGCAGCACAGGGGCGGCCGAGACCCAGTACTTC	CASSTGAAETQYF	TRBD1	TRBV25-1	TRBJ2-5	-	13
TGTGCCAGCAGCCAAGATTTCTTAGGCTACACCTTC	CASSQDFLGYTF	-	TRBV4-2	TRBJ1-2	few	12
TGTGCCAGCCCCTCTCCCACTGAAGCTTTCTTT	CASPSPTEAFF	-	TRBV2	TRBJ1-1	-	11
TGTGCCAGCAGCTTCGGGGGAGGGACTGAAGCTTTCTTT	CASSFGGGTEAFF	-	TRBV11-1	TRBJ1-1	-	13
TGCGCCAGCAGCCCCTCAGGCCCCAATGGCTACACCTTC	CASSPSGPNGYTF	-	TRBV5-1	TRBJ1-2	once	13